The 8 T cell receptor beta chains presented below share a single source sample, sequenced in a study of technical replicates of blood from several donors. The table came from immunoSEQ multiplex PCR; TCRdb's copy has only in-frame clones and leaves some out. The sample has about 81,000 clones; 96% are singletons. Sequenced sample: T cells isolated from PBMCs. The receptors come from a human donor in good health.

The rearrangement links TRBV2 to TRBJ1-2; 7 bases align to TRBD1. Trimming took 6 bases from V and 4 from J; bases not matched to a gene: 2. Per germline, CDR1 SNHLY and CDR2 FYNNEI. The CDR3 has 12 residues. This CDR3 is CASRGTAYGYTF. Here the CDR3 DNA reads TGTGCCAGCAGGGGGACAGCCTATGGCTACACCTTC.

The CDR3, as DNA: TGTGCCAGCACCGGACAGGGGGAAACCGGGGAGCTGTTTTTT. Translated, it gives CASTGQGETGELFF. J is TRBJ2-2 and V is TRBV2; 10 bases are a match to TRBD1. In germline, CDR1 is SNHLY, CDR2 FYNNEI. This CDR3 spans 14 amino acids. Germline trimming cut 7 bases from V and 5 bases from J; bases unmatched to any gene: 4.

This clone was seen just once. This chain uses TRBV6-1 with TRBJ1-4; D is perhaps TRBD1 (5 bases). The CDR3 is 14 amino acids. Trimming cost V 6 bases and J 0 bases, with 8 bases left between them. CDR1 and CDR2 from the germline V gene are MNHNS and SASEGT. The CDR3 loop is CASRPGSTNEKLFF. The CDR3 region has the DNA TGTGCCAGCAGGCCAGGGTCAACTAATGAAAAACTGTTTTTT.

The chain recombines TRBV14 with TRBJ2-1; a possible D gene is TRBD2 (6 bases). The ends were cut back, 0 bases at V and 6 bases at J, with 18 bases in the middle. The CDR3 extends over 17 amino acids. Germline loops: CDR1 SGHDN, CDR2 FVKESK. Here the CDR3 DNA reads TGTGCCAGCAGCCAAGATTTGGGGGGTCGAAGGGGCAATGAGCAGTTCTTC. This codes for CASSQDLGGRRGNEQFF.

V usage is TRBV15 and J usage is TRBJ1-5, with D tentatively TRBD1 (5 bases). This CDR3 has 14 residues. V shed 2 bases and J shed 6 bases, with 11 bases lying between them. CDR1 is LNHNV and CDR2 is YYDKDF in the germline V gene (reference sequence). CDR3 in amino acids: CATSRRQGGQPQHF. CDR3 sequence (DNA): TGTGCCACCAGCAGAAGGCAGGGCGGTCAGCCCCAGCATTTT.

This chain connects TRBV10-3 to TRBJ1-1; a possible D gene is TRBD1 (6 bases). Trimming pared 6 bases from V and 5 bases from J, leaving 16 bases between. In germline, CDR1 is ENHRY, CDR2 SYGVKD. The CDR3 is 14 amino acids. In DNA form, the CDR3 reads TGTGCCATCAGAGACCAGGGGTTAAGGACTGAAGCTTTCTTT. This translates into CAIRDQGLRTEAFF.

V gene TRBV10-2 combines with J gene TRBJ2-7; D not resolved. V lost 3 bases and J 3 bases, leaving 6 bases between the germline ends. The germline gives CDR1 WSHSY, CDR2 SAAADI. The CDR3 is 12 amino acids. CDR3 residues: CASSESGYEQYF. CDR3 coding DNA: TGCGCCAGCAGTGAATCAGGCTACGAGCAGTACTTC.

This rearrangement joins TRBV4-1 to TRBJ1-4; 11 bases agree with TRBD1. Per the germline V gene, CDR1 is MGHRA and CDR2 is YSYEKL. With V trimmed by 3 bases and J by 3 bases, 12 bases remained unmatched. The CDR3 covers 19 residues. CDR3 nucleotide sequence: TGCGCCAGCAGCCACAGGACACCCGGGACAGGGGGTTCTAATGAAAAACTGTTTTTT. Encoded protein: CASSHRTPGTGGSNEKLFF.